The 32 T cell receptor beta chains below come from one sample, sequenced in a study of shared clonotypes between healthy human individuals. The protocol was immunoSEQ multiplex PCR, while the TCRdb copy is restricted to in-frame clones and leaves out a portion. The repertoire holds hundreds of thousands of clones, roughly 70% seen once, with about 10% in the top ten. The material sequenced was memory CD4+ T cells sorted from blood. Subset denoted: CD45RA-negative fraction. The receptors derive from a man aged 30 to 45 in good health.

The genes are TRBV25-1 and TRBJ2-5; 7 bases are a match to TRBD1. With 5 bases clipped from V and 0 bases from J, the junction kept 12 bases outside the gene matches. The CDR3 sequence is 17 residues long. Germline CDR1 MGHDK, CDR2 SYGVNS. The CDR3 region is CASSLLGTAEYQETQYF. The DNA of the CDR3 is TGTGCCAGCAGTCTCCTAGGGACAGCAGAGTACCAAGAGACCCAGTACTTC.

The chain is built from TRBV18 and TRBJ1-1, with D perhaps TRBD1 (5 bases). The CDR3 is made up of 13 amino acids. The V end was cut by 6 bases, the J end by 4 bases, with 12 bases between. Germline CDR1 and CDR2: KGHSH and LQKENI. CDR3 loop: CASSLDGGTEAFF. The DNA for the CDR3 is TGTGCCAGCTCCCTTGACGGGGGCACTGAAGCTTTCTTT.

As for this clone: Mismatch with germline at one junction end may stem from a read error. The sample contains more than one DNA sequence encoding this CDR3. This rearrangement joins TRBV7-9 to TRBJ2-1; the D gene is possibly TRBD2 (6 bases). There are 15 residues in the CDR3. Germline CDR1 SEHNR, CDR2 FQNEAQ (reference sequence). The CDR3 protein is CASSVAESSYNEQFF. The CDR3 DNA reads as TGCGCCAGCAGCGTAGCGGAGAGCTCCTACAATGAGCAGTTCTTC.

The J gene is TRBJ2-1, the V gene TRBV7-2, with D possibly matching TRBD2 (7 bases). The CDR3 extends over 15 amino acids. Looked up from germline, CDR1 is SGHTA and CDR2 is FQGNSA. With 7 bases removed from V and 2 bases from J, the gap between germline ends came to 15 bases. The CDR3 DNA sequence: TGTGCCAGCACCGTAAGCGGGACAACCTACAATGAGCAGTTCTTC. It is translated as CASTVSGTTYNEQFF. The complete variable domain, with remaining parts taken from reference TRBV7-2 and TRBJ2-1, reads GAGVSQSPSNKVTEKGKDVELRCDPISGHTALYWYRQSLGQGLEFLIYFQGNSAPDKSGLPSDRFSAERTGGSVSTLTIQRTQQEDSAVYLCASTVSGTTYNEQFFGPGTRLTVL.

The table lists this clone with a count of one. The V and J genes are TRBV5-1 and TRBJ2-7; 12 positions agree with TRBD2. This CDR3 region has 16 residues. Unmatched junction bases numbered 6, after V lost 3 bases and J lost 2 bases. Germline V gene sequence: CDR1 SGHRS, CDR2 YFSETQ. The CDR3 bases are TGCGCCAGCAGCTCGATAGGACTAGCGGGAACCTACGAGCAGTACTTC. This sequence encodes CASSSIGLAGTYEQYF.

The V and J genes are TRBV4-2 and TRBJ2-7; D gene ambiguous. CDR1 is LGHNA, CDR2 YNFKEQ, per germline. Trimming removed 1 base from V and 4 bases from J, with 8 bases in between. This CDR3 is built from 13 residues. The CDR3 nucleotides are TGTGCCAGCAGCCAAGTTCTAGGATACGAGCAGTACTTC. It encodes CASSQVLGYEQYF.

The chain carries TRBV5-5 and TRBJ2-7; D remains ambiguous. V shed 1 base and J shed 1 base, with 6 bases lying between them. The CDR3 spans 13 residues. Germline loops: CDR1 SGHKS, CDR2 YYEKEE (reference sequence). CDR3 sequence: CASSLQGSYEQYF. CDR3 in DNA: TGTGCCAGCAGCTTGCAAGGGTCCTACGAGCAGTACTTC.

This clone was observed a handful of times. The chain links TRBV5-6 to TRBJ2-5, with a weak D call TRBD2 (6 bases). The germline V gene has CDR1 SGHDT and CDR2 YYEEEE. There are 15 residues in the CDR3. Trimming left V 0 bases short and J 6 bases short, with 15 bases between. Here the CDR3 DNA reads TGTGCCAGCAGCTTGGATGGCGGGATCGCAAAGACCCAGTACTTC. Translating gives CASSLDGGIAKTQYF.

The gene calls are TRBV6-1 and TRBJ1-5; D might be TRBD1 (5 bases). CDR1 and CDR2 from the germline V gene are MNHNS and SASEGT. V lost 3 bases, J lost 6 bases, and 15 bases lay in between. The CDR3 is made up of 15 amino acids. The DNA of the CDR3 is TGTGCCAGCAGTGAGGAATGGGGGTTGCGTCAGCCCCAGCATTTT. This sequence encodes CASSEEWGLRQPQHF.

The sample holds a few counts of this clone. The rearrangement links TRBV7-3 to TRBJ2-5; 11 positions match TRBD2. This CDR3 is 16 amino acids long. Germline assignment: CDR1 SGHTA and CDR2 FQGTGA. V shed 5 bases, J shed 0 bases, and the junction held 5 bases outside the gene matches. The chain's CDR3 is CASSPGLAGNQETQYF. The CDR3 bases are TGTGCCAGCAGCCCCGGACTAGCGGGTAACCAAGAGACCCAGTACTTC. Full variable domain (missing parts from reference TRBV7-3 and TRBJ2-5): GAGVSQTPSNKVTEKGKYVELRCDPISGHTALYWYRQSLGQGPEFLIYFQGTGAADDSGLPNDRFFAVRPEGSVSTLKIQRTERGDSAVYLCASSPGLAGNQETQYFGPGTRLLVL.

The V gene is TRBV5-4, the J gene TRBJ2-2, with 8 positions matching TRBD2. CDR1 SGHNT and CDR2 YYREEE come from the germline V gene (reference sequence). The CDR3 covers 15 residues. The V gene end was trimmed by 3 bases and the J gene end by 3 bases; junction bases not matched to a gene: 4. The CDR3 region has the DNA TGTGCCAGCAGCTATAGCGGGGACTACACCGGGGAGCTGTTTTTT. Translation: CASSYSGDYTGELFF.

The gene calls are TRBV19 and TRBJ1-3; D ambiguous. The CDR3 loop spans 16 amino acids. Germline CDR1 LNHDA, CDR2 SQIVND (reference sequence). Trimming shortened V by 5 bases and J by 0 bases, and 14 bases separated the two germline ends. CDR3 sequence (DNA): TGTGCCAGTAGTCGAGGCCAGCTCAGCTCTGGAAACACCATATATTTT. Translating it yields CASSRGQLSSGNTIYF.

The chain combines TRBV5-1 with TRBJ2-5; D is possibly TRBD1 (6 bases). In germline, CDR1 is SGHRS, CDR2 YFSETQ. Trimming took off 4 bases at V and 2 bases at J, with 12 bases between the two ends. The CDR3 sequence is 14 residues long. The CDR3 loop reads CASSATGSQETQYF. The CDR3 nucleotides are TGCGCCAGCAGCGCGACAGGATCTCAAGAGACCCAGTACTTC.

The V gene is TRBV27, the J gene TRBJ2-4; 9 bases fit TRBD1. Germline V gene sequence: CDR1 MNHEY, CDR2 SMNVEV (reference sequence). The J segment lost 9 bases and the V segment lost 3 bases, leaving 9 bases of the junction unmatched. This CDR3 region has 15 residues. CDR3 protein: CASSFPRDRAPIQYF. For the CDR3, the DNA is TGTGCCAGCAGTTTTCCCCGGGACAGGGCCCCCATTCAGTACTTC.

About this clone: At the DNA level, this CDR3 is encoded by other sequences in the same sample as well. This chain uses TRBV15 with TRBJ1-5; D ambiguous. From germline, CDR1 is LNHNV and CDR2 YYDKDF (reference sequence). Trimming took 1 base from V and 0 from J, leaving 4 bases between them. There are 14 residues in the CDR3. CDR3 sequence: CATSRGGSNQPQHF. CDR3 nucleotide sequence: TGTGCCACCAGCAGAGGAGGTAGCAATCAGCCCCAGCATTTT.

The rearrangement links TRBV7-9 to TRBJ2-7, with TRBD2 identical over 10 bases. CDR3 size: 15 residues. With 4 bases clipped from V and 3 bases from J, the junction kept 6 bases outside the gene matches. The V gene's germline CDR1 is SEHNR and CDR2 FQNEAQ (reference sequence). The CDR3 DNA follows: TGTGCCAGCAGCTCCCTAGCGGGGGACCTCTACGAGCAGTACTTC. Protein product: CASSSLAGDLYEQYF.

The CDR3 DNA follows: TGTGCCAGCATTACAGGGGCTTACGGCACTGAAGCTTTCTTT. It yields the protein CASITGAYGTEAFF. The chain uses TRBV28 and TRBJ1-1, with 7 bases that match TRBD1. The CDR3 runs 14 residues. V lost 7 bases to trimming and J lost 4 bases; unmatched junction nucleotides: 9. Germline assignment: CDR1 MDHEN and CDR2 SYDVKM.

This chain joins TRBV15 and TRBJ2-7; 10 bases fit TRBD2. Per germline, CDR1 LNHNV and CDR2 YYDKDF (reference sequence). The CDR3 is 15 amino acids. V dropped 4 bases and J dropped 4; count of bases not matched to a gene: 7. CDR3 amino acids: CATSITRTSGYEQYF. For the CDR3, the DNA is TGTGCCACCAGCATTACCCGGACTAGCGGTTACGAGCAGTACTTC.

The chain combines TRBV2 with TRBJ1-1; 7 bases line up with TRBD1. The germline V gene encodes CDR1 SNHLY and CDR2 FYNNEI. This CDR3 contains 14 residues. J lost 3 bases, V lost 5 bases, and 6 bases had no gene match. The CDR3 coding sequence is TGTGCCAGCAGTCCGACAGGGCGGGACACTGAAGCTTTCTTT. As protein: CASSPTGRDTEAFF.

The rearrangement uses TRBV6-4 and TRBJ2-1; 7 bases are shared with TRBD2. Germline V gene lookup returns CDR1 MRHNA and CDR2 SNTAGT. The CDR3 runs to 23 residues. V shed 0 bases and J 4 bases; nucleotides not matched to a gene: 27. CDR3 amino acids: CASSDSRTFGAGATLEEYNEQFF. CDR3 coding DNA: TGTGCCAGCAGTGACTCGAGGACCTTTGGGGCGGGAGCCACCCTTGAGGAATACAATGAGCAGTTCTTC.

This clone turned up a few times. This sequence joins TRBV27 and TRBJ2-2, with TRBD2 matching 8 bases. The V segment lost 7 bases and the J segment 3 bases; nucleotides outside the gene matches: 4. The CDR3 contains 14 residues. CDR1 MNHEY and CDR2 SMNVEV come from the germline V gene (reference sequence). CDR3 DNA: TGTGCCAGCAACGCGGGAGGACACACCGGGGAGCTGTTTTTT. Its translation: CASNAGGHTGELFF.

The rearrangement links TRBV14 to TRBJ2-3; TRBD2 matches 7 bases. CDR3 length: 16 residues. Germline CDR1 is SGHDN and CDR2 is FVKESK. Trimming cost V 0 bases and J 3 bases; bases outside gene matches: 6. As DNA, the CDR3 is TGTGCCAGCAGCCAAGAGTTGCAGGGAGGGACAGATACGCAGTATTTT. Residues: CASSQELQGGTDTQYF.

This clone was seen a single time. The chain recombines TRBV7-8 with TRBJ1-5, with D uncertain. Germline CDR1 reads SGHVS; CDR2 reads FQNEAQ. The V end lost 1 base, the J end lost 0 bases, and 13 bases lay between the germline ends. This CDR3 has 17 residues. Written as DNA, the CDR3 is TGTGCCAGCAGCTTAGTGGCGGCTTTGAATAGCAATCAGCCCCAGCATTTT. This gives the protein CASSLVAALNSNQPQHF.

The chain links TRBV2 to TRBJ2-1, with TRBD1 as a possible D gene (5 bases). This CDR3 spans 14 amino acids. From germline, CDR1 is SNHLY and CDR2 FYNNEI. V was cut by 4 bases and J by 7 bases, with 14 bases left in between. The chain's CDR3 is CASSVGGARNEQFF. The CDR3 nucleotides read TGTGCCAGCAGTGTAGGTGGGGCTAGGAATGAGCAGTTCTTC.

The V and J genes are TRBV7-3 and TRBJ1-2; D call uncertain. Germline V gene lookup returns CDR1 SGHTA and CDR2 FQGTGA. Deletions cut 1 base from V and 8 bases from J, with 14 bases between. This CDR3 region has 14 residues. CDR3 nucleotide sequence: TGTGCCAGCAGCTTAAATCAAGGTGCCGGGGGCTACACCTTC. Residues: CASSLNQGAGGYTF.

V and J are TRBV19 and TRBJ2-4, with 14 bases identical to TRBD2. Germline loops: CDR1 LNHDA, CDR2 SQIVND (reference sequence). There are 19 residues in the CDR3. V lost 5 bases and J lost 0; bases outside the gene matches: 9. The CDR3 spells CASSPQGLAGVLAKNIQYF. Written as DNA, the CDR3 is TGTGCCAGTAGTCCACAGGGACTAGCGGGAGTGCTAGCCAAAAACATTCAGTACTTC.

V gene TRBV2 combines with J gene TRBJ1-2; D is unresolved. The germline CDR1 and CDR2 sequences are SNHLY and FYNNEI. The CDR3 length is 13 residues. V was shortened by 6 bases and J by 2 bases, with 10 bases between the two germline ends. CDR3 amino acids: CASSLDGNYGYTF. CDR3 DNA sequence: TGTGCCAGCAGCTTGGACGGAAACTATGGCTACACCTTC. The full variable domain, its missing parts supplied by reference TRBV2 and TRBJ1-2, is EPEVTQTPSHQVTQMGQEVILRCVPISNHLYFYWYRQILGQKVEFLVSFYNNEISEKSEIFDDQFSVERPDGSNFTLKIRSTKLEDSAMYFCASSLDGNYGYTFGSGTRLTVV.

V gene TRBV18 combines with J gene TRBJ2-1; D is tentatively TRBD1 or TRBD2 (5 bases each). This CDR3 has 14 amino acids. Looked up from germline, CDR1 is KGHSH and CDR2 is LQKENI. V was pared by 0 bases and J by 10 bases, with 13 bases between. CDR3 residues: CASSPPDWGREQFF. DNA for the CDR3: TGTGCCAGCTCACCACCGGACTGGGGACGCGAGCAGTTCTTC.

The J gene is TRBJ1-1, the V gene TRBV30; D perhaps matches TRBD1 (6 bases). CDR1 GTSNPN and CDR2 SVGIG come from the germline V gene (reference sequence). The CDR3 spans 13 residues. Deletions cut 3 bases from V and 5 bases from J, with 13 bases between. The CDR3 is CAWSTTGLTEAFF. CDR3 DNA sequence: TGTGCCTGGAGCACAACAGGGTTAACTGAAGCTTTCTTT.

V usage is TRBV4-3 and J usage is TRBJ1-1; D not certain. The V and J ends lost 1 base and 6 bases respectively, with 9 bases between them. CDR3 length: 13 residues. Germline-derived CDR1 and CDR2 are LGHNA and YSLEER. In DNA form, the CDR3 reads TGCGCCAGCAGCCAAGTAGGCCCATCTGAAGCTTTCTTT. Translated: CASSQVGPSEAFF.

V and J are TRBV5-8 and TRBJ2-7; D is perhaps TRBD2 (6 bases). V lost 4 bases to trimming and J lost 3 bases, with 11 bases between them. This CDR3 is built from 13 residues. Germline assignment: CDR1 SGHTS and CDR2 YDEGEE. CDR3 in DNA: TGTGCCAGCAGCCGGGCTAGCGACTACGAGCAGTACTTC. Encoded protein: CASSRASDYEQYF. Complete variable domain (other parts from reference TRBV5-8 and TRBJ2-7): EAGVTQSPTHLIKTRGQQATLRCSPISGHTSVYWYQQALGLGLQFLLWYDEGEERNRGNFPPRFSGRQFPNYSSELNVNALELEDSALYLCASSRASDYEQYFGPGTRLTVT.

This clone occurred many times. Other DNA sequences within the sample encode an identical CDR3. The gene calls are TRBV6-5 and TRBJ2-7; TRBD1 is a possible D gene (7 bases). The CDR3 is made up of 11 amino acids. Trimming took 6 bases from V and 7 from J, leaving 10 bases between them. Germline CDR1 is MNHEY and CDR2 is SVGAGI. For the CDR3, the DNA is TGTGCCAGCAGCCAGGGGGGTGAGCAGTACTTC. It translates to CASSQGGEQYF.